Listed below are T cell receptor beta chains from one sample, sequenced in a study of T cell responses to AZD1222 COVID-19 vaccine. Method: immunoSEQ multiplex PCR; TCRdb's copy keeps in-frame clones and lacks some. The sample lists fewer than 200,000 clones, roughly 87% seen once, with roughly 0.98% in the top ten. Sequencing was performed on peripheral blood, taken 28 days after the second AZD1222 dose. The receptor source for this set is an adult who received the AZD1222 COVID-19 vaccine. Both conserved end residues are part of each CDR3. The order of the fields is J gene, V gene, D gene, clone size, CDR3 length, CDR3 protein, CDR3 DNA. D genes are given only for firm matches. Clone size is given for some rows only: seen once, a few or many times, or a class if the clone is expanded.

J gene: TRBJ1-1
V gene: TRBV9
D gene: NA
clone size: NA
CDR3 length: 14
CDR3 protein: CASSADGANTEAFF
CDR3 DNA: TGTGCCAGCAGCGCCGATGGAGCGAACACTGAAGCTTTCTTT

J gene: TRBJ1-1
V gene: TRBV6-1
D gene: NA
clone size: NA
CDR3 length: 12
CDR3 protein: CASSDGTDEAFF
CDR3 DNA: TGTGCCAGCAGTGATGGGACGGACGAAGCTTTCTTT

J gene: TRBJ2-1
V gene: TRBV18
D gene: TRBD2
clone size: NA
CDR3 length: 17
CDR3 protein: CASSPRGGGTSYNEQFF
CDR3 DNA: TGTGCCAGCTCACCACGGGGCGGGGGGACCTCCTACAATGAGCAGTTCTTC

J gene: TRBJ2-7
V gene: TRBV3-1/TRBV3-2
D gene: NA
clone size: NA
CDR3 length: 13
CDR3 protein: CASSQAPQSVQYF
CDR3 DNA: TGTGCCAGCAGCCAAGCCCCGCAAAGCGTACAGTACTTC

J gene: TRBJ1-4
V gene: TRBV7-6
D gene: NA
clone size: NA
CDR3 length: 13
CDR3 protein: CASSPGPLEKLFF
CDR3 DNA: TGTGCCAGCAGCCCCGGACCCCTCGAAAAACTGTTTTTT

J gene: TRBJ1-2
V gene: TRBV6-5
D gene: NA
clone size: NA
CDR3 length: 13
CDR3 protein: CASSYEGGNGYTF
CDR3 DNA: TGTGCCAGCAGTTACGAGGGGGGCAATGGCTACACCTTC

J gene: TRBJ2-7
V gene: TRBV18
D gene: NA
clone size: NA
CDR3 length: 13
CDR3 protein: CASSPSSSYEQYF
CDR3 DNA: TGTGCCAGCTCACCCAGTAGCTCCTACGAGCAGTACTTC

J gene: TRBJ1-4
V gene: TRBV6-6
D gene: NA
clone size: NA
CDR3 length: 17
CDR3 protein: CASSPSPQARTNEKLFF
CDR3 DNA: TGTGCCAGCAGTCCCTCTCCCCAGGCCCGGACTAATGAAAAACTGTTTTTT

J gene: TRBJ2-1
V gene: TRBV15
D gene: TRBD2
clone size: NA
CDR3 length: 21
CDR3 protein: CATSRAGGLAGQITNYNEQFF
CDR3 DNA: TGTGCCACCAGCAGAGCTGGCGGACTAGCGGGACAAATAACGAACTACAATGAGCAGTTCTTC

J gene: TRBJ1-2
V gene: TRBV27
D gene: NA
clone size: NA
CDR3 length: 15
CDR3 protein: CASSLLAGSSYGYTF
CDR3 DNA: TGTGCCAGCAGTTTATTAGCCGGGAGCAGTTATGGCTACACCTTC

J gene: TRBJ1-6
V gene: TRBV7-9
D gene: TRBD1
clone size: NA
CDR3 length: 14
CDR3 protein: CASQGGAGNSPLHF
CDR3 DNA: TGTGCCAGCCAAGGGGGCGCGGGGAATTCACCCCTCCACTTT

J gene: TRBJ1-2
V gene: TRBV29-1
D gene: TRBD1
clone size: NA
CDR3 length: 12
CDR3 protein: CSAGTGVYGYTF
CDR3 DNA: TGCAGTGCCGGAACAGGGGTGTATGGCTACACCTTC

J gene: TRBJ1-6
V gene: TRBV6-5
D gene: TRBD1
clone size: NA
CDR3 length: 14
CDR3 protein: CASHRTGSNSPLHF
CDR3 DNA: TGTGCCAGCCATAGGACAGGGAGTAATTCACCCCTCCACTTT

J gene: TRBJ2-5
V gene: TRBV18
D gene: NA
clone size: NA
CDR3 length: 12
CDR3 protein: CASSPRSETQYF
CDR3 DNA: TGTGCCAGCTCACCACGATCGGAGACCCAGTACTTC

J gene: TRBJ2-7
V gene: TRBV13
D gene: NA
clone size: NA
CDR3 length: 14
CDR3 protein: CASSAPARSYEQYF
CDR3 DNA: TGTGCCAGCAGCGCCCCGGCACGGAGCTACGAGCAGTACTTC

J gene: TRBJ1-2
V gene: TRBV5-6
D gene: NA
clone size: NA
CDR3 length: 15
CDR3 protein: CASSFVDRVYYGYTF
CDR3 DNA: TGTGCCAGCAGCTTCGTCGACAGAGTCTACTATGGCTACACCTTC

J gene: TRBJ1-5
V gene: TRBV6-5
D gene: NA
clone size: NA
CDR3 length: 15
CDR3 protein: CASSPTGYVDQPQHF
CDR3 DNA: TGTGCCAGCAGTCCGACAGGTTATGTCGATCAGCCCCAGCATTTT

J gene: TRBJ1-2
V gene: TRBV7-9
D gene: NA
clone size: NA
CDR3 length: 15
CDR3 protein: CASSRSSVGNYGYTF
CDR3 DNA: TGTGCCAGCAGCCGCTCATCCGTGGGTAACTATGGCTACACCTTC

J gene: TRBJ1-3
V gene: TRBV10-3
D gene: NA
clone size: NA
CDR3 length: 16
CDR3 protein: CAISESYPGLGNTIYF
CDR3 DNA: TGTGCCATCAGTGAGTCTTACCCTGGCTTAGGAAACACCATATATTTT

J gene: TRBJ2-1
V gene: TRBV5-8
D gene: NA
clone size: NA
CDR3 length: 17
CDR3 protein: CASSRTQGLSSYNEQFF
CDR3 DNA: TGTGCCAGCAGCCGGACCCAGGGGCTGAGCTCCTACAATGAGCAGTTCTTC

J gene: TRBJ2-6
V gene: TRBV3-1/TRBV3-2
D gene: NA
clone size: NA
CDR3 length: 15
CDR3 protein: CASSLRFGGANVLTF
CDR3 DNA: TGTGCCAGCAGTCTCAGGTTTGGTGGGGCCAACGTCCTGACTTTC

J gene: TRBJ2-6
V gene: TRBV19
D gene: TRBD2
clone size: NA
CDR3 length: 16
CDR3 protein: CASRPSGVTGANVLTF
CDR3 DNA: TGTGCCAGTAGACCTAGCGGGGTTACGGGGGCCAACGTCCTGACTTTC

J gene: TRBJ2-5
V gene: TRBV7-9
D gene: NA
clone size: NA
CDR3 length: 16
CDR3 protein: CASSLVGLGAQETQYF
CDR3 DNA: TGTGCCAGCAGCTTAGTCGGGTTGGGGGCCCAAGAGACCCAGTACTTC

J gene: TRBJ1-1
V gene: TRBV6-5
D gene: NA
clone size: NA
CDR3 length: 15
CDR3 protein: CATKFNRGVRTEAFF
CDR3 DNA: TGTGCCACCAAGTTTAATAGAGGGGTTCGGACTGAAGCTTTCTTT

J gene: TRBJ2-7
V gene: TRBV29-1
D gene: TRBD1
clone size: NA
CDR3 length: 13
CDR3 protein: CSVQTGGTYEQYF
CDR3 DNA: TGCAGCGTTCAAACAGGGGGGACCTACGAGCAGTACTTC

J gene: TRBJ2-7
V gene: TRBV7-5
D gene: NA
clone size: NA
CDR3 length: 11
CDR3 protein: CQRRVWYEQYF
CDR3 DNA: TGTCAAAGAAGGGTCTGGTACGAGCAGTACTTC

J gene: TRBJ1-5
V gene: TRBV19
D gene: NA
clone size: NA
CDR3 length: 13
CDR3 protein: CASRGPWNQPQHF
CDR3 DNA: TGTGCCAGTAGGGGACCTTGGAATCAGCCCCAGCATTTT

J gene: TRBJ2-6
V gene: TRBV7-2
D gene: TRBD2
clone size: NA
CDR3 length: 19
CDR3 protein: CASSLWKGLAVTGANVLTF
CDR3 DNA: TGTGCCAGCAGCTTATGGAAAGGACTAGCGGTAACTGGGGCCAACGTCCTGACTTTC

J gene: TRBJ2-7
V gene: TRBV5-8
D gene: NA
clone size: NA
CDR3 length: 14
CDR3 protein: CASRMDRISYEQYF
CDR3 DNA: TGTGCCAGCAGGATGGACAGAATCTCCTACGAGCAGTACTTC

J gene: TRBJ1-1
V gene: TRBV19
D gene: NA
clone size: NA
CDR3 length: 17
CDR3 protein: CASSRVVQGLVNTEAFF
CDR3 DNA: TGTGCCAGTAGCCGCGTAGTCCAGGGTTTGGTGAACACTGAAGCTTTCTTT

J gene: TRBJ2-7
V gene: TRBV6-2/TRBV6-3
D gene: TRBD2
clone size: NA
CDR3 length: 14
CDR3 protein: CASSWGLGYYEQYF
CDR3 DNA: TGTGCCAGCAGCTGGGGACTAGGTTACTACGAGCAGTACTTC

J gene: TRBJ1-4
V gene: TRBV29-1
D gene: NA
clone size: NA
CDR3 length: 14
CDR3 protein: CSVELGEVGEKLFF
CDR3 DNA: TGCAGCGTTGAGTTGGGGGAGGTAGGGGAAAAACTGTTTTTT

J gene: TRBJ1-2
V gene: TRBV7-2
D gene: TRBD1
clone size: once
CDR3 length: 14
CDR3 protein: CASSLGQKTGGYTF
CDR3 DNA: TGTGCCAGCAGCCTGGGACAGAAAACCGGGGGCTACACCTTC

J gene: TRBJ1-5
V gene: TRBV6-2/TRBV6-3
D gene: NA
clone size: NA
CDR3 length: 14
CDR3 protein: CASSPDRNNQPQHF
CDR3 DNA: TGTGCCAGCAGCCCAGACAGGAACAATCAGCCCCAGCATTTT

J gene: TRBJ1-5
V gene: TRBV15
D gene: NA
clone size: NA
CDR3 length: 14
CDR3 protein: CATSRDQGNQPQHF
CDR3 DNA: TGTGCCACCAGCAGAGATCAGGGGAATCAGCCCCAGCATTTT

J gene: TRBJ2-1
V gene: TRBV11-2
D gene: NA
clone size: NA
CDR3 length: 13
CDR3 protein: CASSLGQHNEQFF
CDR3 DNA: TGTGCCAGCAGCTTAGGTCAGCACAATGAGCAGTTCTTC

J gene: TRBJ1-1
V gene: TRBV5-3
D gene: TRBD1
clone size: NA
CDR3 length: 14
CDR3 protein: CARSFPGQLARAFF
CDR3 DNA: TGTGCCAGAAGCTTTCCGGGACAGCTGGCGCGAGCTTTCTTT

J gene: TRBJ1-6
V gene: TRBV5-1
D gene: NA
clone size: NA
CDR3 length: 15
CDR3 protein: CASSLEGRGNSPLHF
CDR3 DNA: TGCGCCAGCAGCTTGGAGGGCAGAGGCAATTCACCCCTCCACTTT

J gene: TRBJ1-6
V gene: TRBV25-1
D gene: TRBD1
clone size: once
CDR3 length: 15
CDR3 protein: CASSESDRGNSPLHF
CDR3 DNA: TGTGCCAGCAGTGAGAGTGACAGGGGGAATTCACCCCTCCACTTT

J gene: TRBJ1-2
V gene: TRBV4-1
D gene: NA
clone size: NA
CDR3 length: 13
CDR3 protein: CASSQDKGTSYTF
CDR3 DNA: TGCGCCAGCAGCCAAGATAAGGGGACAAGCTACACCTTC